The clone carrying this TCR beta chain was counted between two and nine times. Its antigen is undetermined. The source of the sample is a study of T cell repertoires in cytomegalovirus infection. Study context: Well-studied HLA-B-restricted epitopes and recently identified HLA-C-restricted epitopes of CMV were both used in the study.

V dropped 7 bases and J dropped 6 bases, with 25 bases sitting between them. The CDR3 sequence is 17 residues long. Each CDR3 protein is one row after TCRdb ran MiXCR on the reads. The top ten hold less than 80% of the sample, which has around 100,000 distinct CDR3 sequences, less than 55% seen once. Study outcomes and limitations: There were HLA-C-restricted CMV-specific TCR beta clonotypes dominating the ex vivo response.

Source: CD8+ T cells from cultured PBMCs, taken from culture after CMV antigen stimulation. V is TRBV12-3 or TRBV12-4 and J is TRBJ1-5; D might be TRBD1 (5 bases). The receptor's source is a human donor in good health (CMV status not recorded). Some clones in this sample may be carry-over from other donors' samples. The CDR3 sequence is CASTKGLQFLGGQPQHF. For the CDR3, the DNA is TGTGCCAGCACCAAAGGATTACAGTTCCTGGGGGGTCAGCCCCAGCATTTT.